This T cell receptor (beta chain) was recovered during a study of blood T cell repertoires in COVID-19. Germline CDR1 reads MNHEY; CDR2 reads SVGAGI. Trimming at V came to 0 bases and at J to 5 bases, leaving 2 bases not matched to a gene. The CDR3 is 14 residues long. The authors' processing: Amplification from reference gene primers served as the basis for estimated nucleated cell counts. Profiled with immunoSEQ multiplex PCR; TCRdb holds only in-frame clones, not every one. The V and J calls and the clone size are those of that table, but D and trimming were determined from the DNA. In the table there are 70,000 to 85,000 clones, more than 70% of which are singletons.

This chain links TRBV6-5 with TRBJ2-5; TRBD2 matches 8 bases. The source is a man older than 75 with active or convalescent COVID-19. The source material was peripheral blood. The CDR3 is CASSYSTGGETQYF. CDR3 nucleotides: TGTGCCAGCAGTTACTCTACGGGGGGGGAGACCCAGTACTTC.